The next 5 T cell receptor beta chains were all read from a single sample in a study of tumor and adjacent non-tumor tissue in lung cancer. TCRbeta libraries were built with three rounds of nested PCR, modified from ARM-PCR. TCRdb analysed the multiplex PCR reads with MiXCR anew, one entry per CDR3 protein. This repertoire shows about 100,000 distinct CDR3 sequences, approximately 65% found once; its top ten account for approximately 18%. RNA was extracted from bulk tissue without any cell sorting. This non-tumor lung sample came from over 3 cm beyond the tumor edge. The sample was distant non-tumor lung tissue. The receptor set was obtained from a man aged 25 to 40 with non-small cell lung cancer.

Regarding this clonotype: An end of the junction differs from the germline gene, which may be a read error. The gene calls are TRBV14 and TRBJ2-2; TRBD2 matches 7 bases. Germline V lookup: CDR1 SGHDN, CDR2 FVKESK. This CDR3 comprises 17 residues. The chain's CDR3 is CAISRLTAGTNTGELFF. Here the CDR3 DNA reads TGTGCCATCAGCCGTCTGACAGCGGGAACGAACACCGGGGAGCTGTTTTTT.

The genes are TRBV20-1 and TRBJ2-7; a weak D match, TRBD1 (5 bases). Germline CDR1 is DFQATT and CDR2 is SNEGSKA (reference sequence). V was pared by 5 bases and J by 5 bases, with 19 bases between. The CDR3 extends over 14 amino acids. The CDR3 spells CSAPIPRQPNEQYF. The CDR3 DNA is TGCAGTGCTCCAATTCCGAGACAGCCCAACGAGCAGTACTTC.

Points on this clonotype: This is likely a read error, given that the CDR3 carries no conserved phenylalanine or tryptophan at its end. This chain connects TRBV4-3 to TRBJ2-1, with TRBD2 matching over 8 bases. CDR3 length equals 17 residues. The V gene's germline CDR1 is LGHNA and CDR2 YSLEER. Unmatched junction bases numbered 20, after V lost 7 bases and J lost 9 bases. This CDR3 reads CASTLLGGSGVWSEQFL. The CDR3 DNA follows: TGCGCCAGCACCTTACTAGGGGGTAGCGGGGTTTGGAGTGAGCAGTTCCTC.

This clonotype has only one observation. The junction shows a germline mismatch at one end, possibly a read error. The chain couples TRBV6-2 or TRBV6-3 to TRBJ2-1; D perhaps matches TRBD2 (6 bases). Germline CDR1 and CDR2: MNHEY and SVGEGT. This CDR3 contains 14 residues. CDR3 sequence (DNA): TGTGCCAGCAGGATGGAGGGGACCTACGATGAGCAGTTCTTT. Translating gives CASRMEGTYDEQFF.

This clonotype was recorded a few times. Sequence at one end of the junction differs from germline and may be a read error. This chain connects TRBV11-2 to TRBJ2-5; maybe TRBD2 (6 bases). The length of the CDR3 is 17 residues. The germline V gene has CDR1 SGHAT and CDR2 FQNNGV. The CDR3 loop is CASSLELQEGWGETHYF. CDR3 nucleotide sequence: TGTGCCAGCAGCTTAGAACTCCAGGAGGGATGGGGAGAGACCCACTATTTC.